Below are 30 T cell receptor beta chains sequenced from a single sample in a study of shared clonotypes between healthy human individuals. Assay used: immunoSEQ multiplex PCR; TCRdb lists only in-frame clones, some missing. The sample lists 950,000 to 1,100,000 clones; around 78% were seen once. The sequenced sample was memory CD4+ T cells from PBMCs. Described subset: CD45RA-negative fraction. These receptor sequences come from a man aged 18 to 30 in good health. Some clones in this sample may be carry-over from other donors' samples.

This clone was counted between two and nine times. V and J are TRBV2 and TRBJ1-5; TRBD1 matches at 7 bases. The V gene's germline CDR1 is SNHLY and CDR2 FYNNEI. CDR3 size: 15 residues. Losses at the gene ends were 1 base for V and 9 bases for J; bases not matched to a gene: 9. This CDR3 reads CASSEGNRGKPPQHF. Written as DNA, the CDR3 is TGTGCCAGCAGTGAAGGGAACAGGGGCAAGCCGCCCCAGCATTTT.

This sequence joins TRBV30 and TRBJ2-5, with D perhaps TRBD2 (6 bases). This CDR3 is built from 12 residues. Germline assignment: CDR1 GTSNPN and CDR2 SVGIG (reference sequence). V lost 3 bases and J 9 bases, leaving 14 bases between the germline ends. CDR3 DNA: TGTGCCTGGAGATTGGCTTGGAGGGCCCAGTACTTC. Amino acid sequence: CAWRLAWRAQYF.

The rearrangement joins TRBV28 to TRBJ1-5; no clear D gene. Germline V gene data show CDR1 as MDHEN and CDR2 as SYDVKM. Trimming took 5 bases from V and 3 from J, leaving 17 bases between them. The CDR3 loop spans 16 amino acids. The CDR3 region is CASSPFPYSYNQPQHF. The DNA of the CDR3 is TGTGCCAGCAGTCCCTTCCCCTACAGTTACAATCAGCCCCAGCATTTT.

Comment on this clone: The sample contains more than one DNA sequence encoding this CDR3. The gene calls are TRBV9 and TRBJ2-7; D is unclear. V was shortened by 0 bases and J by 0 bases, with 4 bases between the two germline ends. This CDR3 comprises 13 residues. Germline lookup yields CDR1 SGDLS and CDR2 YYNGEE. CDR3 nucleotide sequence: TGTGCCAGCAGCGTAGGCACCTCCTACGAGCAGTACTTC. It specifies CASSVGTSYEQYF.

This clone was recorded only once. The rearrangement links TRBV5-1 to TRBJ1-2; unclear D gene. Germline CDR1 reads SGHRS; CDR2 reads YFSETQ. The length of the CDR3 is 15 residues. V lost 0 bases and J 4 bases, leaving 13 bases between the germline ends. The CDR3 nucleotides are TGCGCCAGCAGCTTGGCCGGGCGAGAACCCTATGGCTACACCTTC. Protein: CASSLAGREPYGYTF.

This rearrangement joins TRBV7-9 to TRBJ2-6; possibly TRBD1 or TRBD2 for D (5 bases each). Germline loops: CDR1 SEHNR, CDR2 FQNEAQ (reference sequence). Trimming shortened V by 1 base and J by 0 bases, and 16 bases separated the two germline ends. The CDR3 length is 19 residues. DNA for the CDR3: TGTGCCAGCAGCTTAGTGTCGGGGACCCGGAGCTCTGGGGCCAACGTCCTGACTTTC. This translates into CASSLVSGTRSSGANVLTF.

The chain joins TRBV30 to TRBJ2-6, with D uncertain. Germline CDR1 reads GTSNPN; CDR2 reads SVGIG (reference sequence). V was shortened by 3 bases and J by 2 bases, with 14 bases between the two germline ends. The CDR3 runs to 16 residues. The CDR3 coding sequence is TGTGCCTGGAGCAATCTGGGTACTGCTGGGGCCAACGTCCTGACTTTC. The encoded protein is CAWSNLGTAGANVLTF.

This CDR3 reads CASSTYRGDSNQPQHF. CDR3 in DNA: TGTGCCAGTAGTACTTACAGGGGTGATAGCAATCAGCCCCAGCATTTT. The genes are TRBV19 and TRBJ1-5; 7 nucleotides align to TRBD1. Germline V CDR1 and CDR2: LNHDA, SQIVND (reference sequence). CDR3 length: 16 residues. The V and J ends lost 4 bases and 0 bases, in that order; junction bases with no gene match: 6.

This chain connects TRBV6-6 to TRBJ1-5, with D unclear. This CDR3 has 13 amino acids. V lost 2 bases and J 3 bases, leaving 5 bases between the germline ends. Germline values: CDR1 MNHNY, CDR2 SVGAGI (reference sequence). The CDR3 sequence is CASSYQDNQPQHF. The CDR3 DNA is TGTGCCAGCAGTTACCAAGACAATCAGCCCCAGCATTTT.

Only one count was recorded for this clone. The rearrangement joins TRBV29-1 to TRBJ1-1; weak D call: TRBD1 (5 bases). The CDR3 is made up of 13 amino acids. The ends were cut back, 3 bases at V and 3 bases at J, with 11 bases in the middle. Germline V gene lookup returns CDR1 SQVTM and CDR2 ANQGSEA. The CDR3 sequence: CSVEGRADTEAFF. The CDR3 nucleotides are TGCAGCGTTGAGGGCAGGGCAGACACTGAAGCTTTCTTT.

The V call is TRBV5-6, the J call TRBJ1-2; D possibly corresponds to TRBD1 (5 bases). Germline V lookup: CDR1 SGHDT, CDR2 YYEEEE. Trimming pared 0 bases from V and 1 base from J, leaving 10 bases between. The CDR3 runs to 15 residues. CDR3 bases: TGTGCCAGCAGCTTGGTCATTGGGGGTAACTATGGCTACACCTTC. This codes for CASSLVIGGNYGYTF.

The chain is built from TRBV5-5 and TRBJ2-2; TRBD2 is a possible D gene (5 bases). This CDR3 comprises 15 residues. Germline V gene lookup returns CDR1 SGHKS and CDR2 YYEKEE (reference sequence). With 0 bases removed from V and 7 bases from J, the gap between germline ends came to 13 bases. This chain's CDR3 is CASSLESLAGGELFF. CDR3 nucleotides: TGTGCCAGCAGCTTGGAAAGCCTAGCCGGCGGGGAGCTGTTTTTT. Based on the CDR3 plus reference TRBV5-5 and TRBJ2-2, the full variable domain is DAGVTQSPTHLIKTRGQQVTLRCSPISGHKSVSWYQQVLGQGPQFIFQYYEKEERGRGNFPDRFSARQFPNYSSELNVNALLLGDSALYLCASSLESLAGGELFFGEGSRLTVL.

The CDR3 here is CASQRGDYGYTF. CDR3 DNA: TGTGCCAGCCAGAGGGGTGACTATGGCTACACCTTC. The gene calls are TRBV6-1 and TRBJ1-2; D is perhaps TRBD1 (5 bases). Trimming removed 8 bases at V and 3 bases at J, with 10 bases between. From germline, CDR1 is MNHNS and CDR2 SASEGT. The CDR3 length is 12 residues.

The chain employs TRBV5-4 and TRBJ2-3; TRBD2 aligns across 12 bases. The CDR3 has 16 amino acids. Per germline, CDR1 SGHNT and CDR2 YYREEE (reference sequence). V shed 5 bases and J 4 bases; nucleotides not matched to a gene: 8. CDR3 sequence reads: CASSSTSGSGADTQYF. CDR3 nucleotides: TGTGCCAGCAGTTCGACTAGCGGGAGTGGGGCAGATACGCAGTATTTT.

This clone was detected only once. The rearrangement joins TRBV7-2 to TRBJ2-7, with 9 positions matching TRBD1. CDR3 length: 15 amino acids. Germline values: CDR1 SGHTA, CDR2 FQGNSA. The junction had 5 bases not matched to a gene; V was cut back by 4 bases and J by 1 base. As DNA, the CDR3 is TGTGCCAGCAGCTACTCGGGACAGGGTTCCTACGAGCAGTACTTC. Translation gives CASSYSGQGSYEQYF.

The chain carries TRBV5-1 and TRBJ1-1; a possible D gene is TRBD1 (5 bases). The length of the CDR3 is 14 residues. Germline lookup yields CDR1 SGHRS and CDR2 YFSETQ. Trimming took 4 bases from V and 13 from J, leaving 23 bases between them. CDR3: CASSPVAASGTSFF. The CDR3 DNA reads as TGCGCCAGCAGCCCCGTCGCCGCCTCCGGGACGAGTTTCTTT.

This clone showed up just once. This sequence joins TRBV5-1 and TRBJ2-1; 10 bases line up with TRBD2. The V gene end was trimmed by 0 bases and the J gene end by 7 bases; junction bases not matched to a gene: 7. Germline V gene lookup returns CDR1 SGHRS and CDR2 YFSETQ. CDR3 size: 16 residues. The CDR3 region is CASSLGASGSINEQFF. The CDR3 DNA sequence: TGCGCCAGCAGCTTGGGAGCTAGCGGGAGTATAAATGAGCAGTTCTTC. Full variable domain (rest looked up from reference TRBV5-1 and TRBJ2-1): KAGVTQTPRYLIKTRGQQVTLSCSPISGHRSVSWYQQTPGQGLQFLFEYFSETQRNKGNFPGRFSGRQFSNSRSEMNVSTLELGDSALYLCASSLGASGSINEQFFGPGTRLTVL.

The chain carries TRBV27 and TRBJ2-7; D unresolved. The CDR3 contains 14 residues. Trimming shortened V by 0 bases and J by 0 bases, and 6 bases separated the two germline ends. Germline CDR1 MNHEY, CDR2 SMNVEV (reference sequence). The CDR3 sequence is CASSLSRSSYEQYF. The CDR3 DNA reads TGTGCCAGCAGTTTATCGCGCAGCTCCTACGAGCAGTACTTC.

The chain couples TRBV5-4 to TRBJ2-1; 10 bases align to TRBD2. CDR3 length equals 16 residues. The V gene end was trimmed by 4 bases and the J gene end by 7 bases; junction bases not matched to a gene: 11. CDR1 SGHNT and CDR2 YYREEE come from the germline V gene (reference sequence). The CDR3 region is CASSQPASGRGNEQFF. In DNA form, the CDR3 reads TGTGCCAGCAGCCAACCCGCTAGCGGGAGAGGAAATGAGCAGTTCTTC.

V is TRBV5-4 and J is TRBJ1-2, with 9 nucleotides matching TRBD1. V shed 4 bases and J 4 bases; nucleotides not matched to a gene: 8. This CDR3 has 15 amino acids. Germline V gene lookup returns CDR1 SGHNT and CDR2 YYREEE (reference sequence). The CDR3 region has the DNA TGTGCCAGCAGCGGAGGCGGACAGGGGAGCTATGGCTACACCTTC. It translates to CASSGGGQGSYGYTF. Variable domain in full (rest from reference TRBV5-4 and TRBJ1-2): ETGVTQSPTHLIKTRGQQVTLRCSSQSGHNTVSWYQQALGQGPQFIFQYYREEENGRGNFPPRFSGLQFPNYSSELNVNALELDDSALYLCASSGGGQGSYGYTFGSGTRLTVV.

This rearrangement joins TRBV2 to TRBJ2-1, with 10 nucleotides matching TRBD1. Germline CDR1 is SNHLY and CDR2 is FYNNEI. V dropped 6 bases and J dropped 9; count of bases not matched to a gene: 8. The length of the CDR3 is 14 residues. This chain's CDR3 is CASSAGTGEGEQFF. The CDR3 DNA reads as TGTGCCAGCAGCGCCGGGACAGGGGAGGGTGAGCAGTTCTTC.

The chain recombines TRBV9 with TRBJ1-3; 9 bases fit TRBD1. Germline V gene sequence: CDR1 SGDLS, CDR2 YYNGEE. The CDR3 loop spans 17 amino acids. Trimming at V came to 3 bases and at J to 4 bases, leaving 11 bases not matched to a gene. CDR3 DNA sequence: TGTGCCAGCAGCGCCTCAACAGGGGGCCCCCAAGGAAACACCATATATTTT. As protein: CASSASTGGPQGNTIYF.

This sequence joins TRBV28 and TRBJ2-7; D not resolved. The CDR3 consists of 11 residues. Germline-derived CDR1 and CDR2 are MDHEN and SYDVKM. V was clipped by 10 bases and J by 3 bases, with 10 bases between them. In DNA, the CDR3 is TGTGCCACTAAAACTGTCTACGAGCAGTACTTC. Its protein is CATKTVYEQYF.

This chain connects TRBV5-1 to TRBJ2-7; no clear D. Deletions cut 0 bases from V and 6 bases from J, with 16 bases between. The germline CDR1 and CDR2 sequences are SGHRS and YFSETQ. CDR3 length equals 15 residues. The CDR3: CASSLGNPDGREQYF. The DNA of the CDR3 is TGCGCCAGCAGCTTGGGTAACCCGGACGGGCGCGAGCAGTACTTC.

The rearrangement joins TRBV7-8 to TRBJ1-1; D not resolved. The V gene lost 0 bases and the J gene lost 4 bases, with 9 bases spanning the gap. The CDR3 totals 14 residues. Per germline, CDR1 SGHVS and CDR2 FQNEAQ. CDR3 sequence: CASSLAPVGTEAFF. CDR3 in DNA: TGTGCCAGCAGCTTAGCCCCAGTAGGCACTGAAGCTTTCTTT.

The chain carries TRBV30 and TRBJ1-1; D gene uncertain. The CDR3 is 12 residues long. Germline V CDR1 and CDR2: GTSNPN, SVGIG (reference sequence). The germline V and J ends were trimmed by 1 base and 3 bases, with 6 bases remaining between them. The chain's CDR3 is CAWSEAYTEAFF. CDR3 coding DNA: TGTGCCTGGAGTGAGGCTTACACTGAAGCTTTCTTT.

In its sample, this clone was seen a few times. The chain joins TRBV7-9 to TRBJ2-2, with 7 positions matching TRBD1. CDR3 length: 16 amino acids. The germline CDR1 and CDR2 sequences are SEHNR and FQNEAQ (reference sequence). V was clipped by 4 bases and J by 7 bases; unmatched bases: 12. The CDR3 nucleotides are TGTGCCAGCAGCTCCGACCGACAGGGAGTTCACGGGGAGCTGTTTTTT. Translated: CASSSDRQGVHGELFF.

This chain uses TRBV4-3 with TRBJ1-2; D not resolved. V lost 4 bases, J lost 5 bases, and 11 bases lay in between. The CDR3 contains 13 residues. Germline V lookup: CDR1 LGHNA, CDR2 YSLEER. CDR3 sequence: CASSPGLEYGYTF. The CDR3, as DNA: TGCGCCAGCAGCCCGGGGTTGGAATATGGCTACACCTTC.

This clone was counted at least ten times. The same CDR3 arises from other DNA sequences in this sample as well. The chain recombines TRBV4-1 with TRBJ1-5; tentative D call: TRBD1 (6 bases). V lost 1 base and J 4 bases, leaving 11 bases between the germline ends. The V gene's germline CDR1 is MGHRA and CDR2 YSYEKL. This CDR3 spans 15 amino acids. The CDR3 here is CASSQAQGGNQPQHF. The CDR3 DNA reads as TGCGCCAGCAGCCAAGCACAGGGAGGGAATCAGCCCCAGCATTTT.

The chain recombines TRBV5-3 with TRBJ1-5; 7 bases match TRBD1. Being an ORF, TRBV5-3 has a function that is uncertain. CDR3 length: 15 amino acids. Trimming cost V 8 bases and J 5 bases; bases outside gene matches: 13. CDR3 in DNA: TGTGCCAGCAGCAAGGGACAGTCGACCTATCAGCCCCAGCATTTT. Residues: CASSKGQSTYQPQHF.